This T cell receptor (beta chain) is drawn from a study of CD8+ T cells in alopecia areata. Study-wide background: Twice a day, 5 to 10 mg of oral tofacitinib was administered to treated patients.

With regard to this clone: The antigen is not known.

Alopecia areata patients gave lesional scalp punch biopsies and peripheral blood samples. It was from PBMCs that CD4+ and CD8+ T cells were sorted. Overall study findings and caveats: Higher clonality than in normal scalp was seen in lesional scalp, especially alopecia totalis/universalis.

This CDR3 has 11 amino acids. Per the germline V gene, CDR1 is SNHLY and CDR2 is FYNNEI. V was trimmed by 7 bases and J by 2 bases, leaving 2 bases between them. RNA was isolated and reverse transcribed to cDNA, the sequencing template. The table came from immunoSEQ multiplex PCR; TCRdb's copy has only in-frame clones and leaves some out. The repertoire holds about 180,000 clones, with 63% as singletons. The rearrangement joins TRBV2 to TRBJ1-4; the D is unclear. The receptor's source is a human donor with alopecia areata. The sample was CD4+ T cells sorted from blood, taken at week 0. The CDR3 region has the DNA TGTGCCAGCAAGACTAATGAAAAACTGTTTTTT. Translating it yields CASKTNEKLFF.